Given below is one T cell receptor (beta chain) in context. The data were taken from a study of blood T cell repertoires in COVID-19. Study-level information: PBMCs, B-cell-depleted T cells, or T cells were the source of the cDNA or gDNA that made up the material.

Source study methods: Reference gene primer amplification gave nucleated cell count estimates. Using immunoSEQ multiplex PCR, the repertoire was profiled, and TCRdb retains in-frame clones only, with some absent. V and J calls and clone size are as listed in that table; D and trimming were resolved from the DNA. This sample has approximately 300,000 clones, with about 82% found just once. V lost 4 bases to trimming and J lost 4 bases; unmatched junction nucleotides: 16. Germline V gives CDR1 SGHRS, CDR2 YFSETQ. The CDR3 is made up of 17 amino acids. The receptor was derived from a woman in her 50s with active or convalescent COVID-19. This chain uses TRBV5-1 with TRBJ1-1, with 7 bases lining up with TRBD1. Material: peripheral blood. The CDR3 loop reads CASSPQTGRFRSTEAFF. The CDR3 region has the DNA TGCGCCAGCAGCCCCCAGACAGGGAGGTTTCGGAGCACTGAAGCTTTCTTT.